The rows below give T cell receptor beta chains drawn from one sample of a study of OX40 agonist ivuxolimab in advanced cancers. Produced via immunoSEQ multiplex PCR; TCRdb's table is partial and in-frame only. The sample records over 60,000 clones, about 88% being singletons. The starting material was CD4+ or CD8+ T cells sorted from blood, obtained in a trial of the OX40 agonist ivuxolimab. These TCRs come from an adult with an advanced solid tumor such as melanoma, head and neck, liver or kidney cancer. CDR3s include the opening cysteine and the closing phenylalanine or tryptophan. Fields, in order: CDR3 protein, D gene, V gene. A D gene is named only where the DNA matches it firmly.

CAISERGGSGQPQHF TRBD1 TRBV10-3
CASIPGDSYEQYF NA TRBV6-1
CASSFKRQAGDTQYF NA TRBV7-3
CAWSQNNSPLHF NA TRBV30
CASGALRGAKNIQYF NA TRBV11-2
CASTYTDRFPYGYTF NA TRBV19
CASSIYREDHEQYF TRBD2 TRBV19
CASRVLGAGRGNTIYF NA TRBV19
CASSLAGEGALEAFF TRBD1 TRBV7-9
CASSYSGGSNQPQHF NA TRBV6-6
CASKQGAQPQHF TRBD1 TRBV19
CASSARQGGYGYTF TRBD1 TRBV5-4
CASSMVDRGGGYTF TRBD1 TRBV16
CASSISGAYTEAFF NA TRBV5-4
CASSSAGTSGTDTQYF TRBD2 TRBV5-4
CASRAGGGETQYF NA TRBV5-1
CASRESGNEQFF NA TRBV5-1
CSAVVGEKLFF NA TRBV29-1
CASSQEVGRLQETQYF NA TRBV4-2
CASSLVGTSGRNEQFF TRBD2 TRBV7-2
CSVGGARELGDEQFF TRBD2 TRBV29-1
CSVEHRGRDEQYF TRBD1 TRBV29-1
CASSLSRLANEQFF TRBD2 TRBV7-2
CASHQRGSGAGTEAFF NA TRBV18
CASSGRDSRSNQPQHF TRBD1 TRBV19
CASSLLATNEQFF NA TRBV5-1
CASSQGRVRETQYF NA TRBV4-1
CASSLRGGPGEQYF TRBD2 TRBV7-3
CASSVGGGVHQPQHF TRBD1 TRBV9
CASSGWGTEAFF NA TRBV7-2
CASSAREGSDEQYF TRBD2 TRBV18
CASSLAKAGRLTGELFF NA TRBV7-8
CASSQEASSGANVLTF NA TRBV4-2
CASSLGTVWGTSPRNEQFF NA TRBV19
CASNPGQGARYEQYF TRBD1 TRBV27
CASSLGTDASVESYTF NA TRBV5-1
CASSLLTGELFF NA TRBV27
CASRVPGQGMEYGYTF TRBD1 TRBV28
CASRRGAGLAVYEQYF TRBD2 TRBV5-6
CASKAGETQYF NA TRBV28
CASSWTGDNEKLFF TRBD1 TRBV28
CASTLYPYNEQFF NA TRBV11-3
CASSPGELFF NA TRBV5-8
CASSQDRGSNYGYTF TRBD1 TRBV18
CASSRATDSGNTIYF NA TRBV4-3
CASSLEDRGGTEAFF TRBD1 TRBV7-2
CASRESPWGEKLFF NA TRBV6-1
CSGESETQYF NA TRBV20-1
CASSPTGGTDYGYTF TRBD1 TRBV18
CASLETGGVGYTF TRBD1 TRBV6-6
CASSYSTGGYEQYF TRBD2 TRBV6-5
CASSLLVGERQGGEKLFF NA TRBV7-9
CAWSVGGSVDEQYF NA TRBV30
CASRALQGSYGYTF TRBD1 TRBV6-1
CASRQGVGNQPQHF TRBD1 TRBV19
CASSSGLGEGDEQFF TRBD2 TRBV7-9
CASSLVGGATPLEQYF NA TRBV11-1
CASSAGQGNEQFF NA TRBV5-6
CASSQDPQGAWANEKLFF TRBD1 TRBV4-3